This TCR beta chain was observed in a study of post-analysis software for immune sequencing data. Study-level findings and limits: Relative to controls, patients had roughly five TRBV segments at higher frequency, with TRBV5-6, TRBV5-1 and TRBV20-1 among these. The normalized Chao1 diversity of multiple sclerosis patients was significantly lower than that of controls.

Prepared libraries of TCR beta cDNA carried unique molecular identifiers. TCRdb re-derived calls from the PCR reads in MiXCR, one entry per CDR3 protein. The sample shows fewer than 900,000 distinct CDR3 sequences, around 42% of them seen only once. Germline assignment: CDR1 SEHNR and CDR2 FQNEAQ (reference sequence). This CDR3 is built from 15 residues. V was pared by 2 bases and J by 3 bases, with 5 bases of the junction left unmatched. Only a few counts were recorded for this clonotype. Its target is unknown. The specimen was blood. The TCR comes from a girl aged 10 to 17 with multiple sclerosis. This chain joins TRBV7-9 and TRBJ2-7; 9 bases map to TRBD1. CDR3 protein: CASSLTGQGNYEQYF. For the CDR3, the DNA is TGTGCCAGCAGCTTAACGGGACAGGGCAACTACGAGCAGTACTTC.